Described below is a single TCR beta chain sequence and its context. This sample stems from a study of blood T cell repertoires in COVID-19. Study-level background: The samples span acute and convalescent COVID-19 from the United States, Italy and Spain. Nucleic acid was either cDNA or gDNA, and it came from T cells, B-cell-depleted T cells, or PBMCs.

The CDR3 is 15 amino acids. Looked up from germline, CDR1 is SGDLS and CDR2 is YYNGEE. V dropped 3 bases and J dropped 1; count of bases not matched to a gene: 3. Per the study methods: Nucleated cell number was recorded as an estimate derived from reference gene primer amplification. Data came from immunoSEQ multiplex PCR; TCRdb stores just in-frame clones and leaves some out. The D gene and trimming were derived from the DNA, and the V and J assignments and clone size from that table. This table has 150,000 to 200,000 clones, 89% appearing once. This receptor was identified in a man in his 60s with acute or convalescent COVID-19. The sample consisted of peripheral blood. V usage is TRBV9 and J usage is TRBJ1-5; 8 bases match TRBD1. The CDR3 DNA sequence: TGTGCCAGCAGCGCCCAGGGGGCGAGCAATCAGCCCCAGCATTTT. Translated: CASSAQGASNQPQHF.